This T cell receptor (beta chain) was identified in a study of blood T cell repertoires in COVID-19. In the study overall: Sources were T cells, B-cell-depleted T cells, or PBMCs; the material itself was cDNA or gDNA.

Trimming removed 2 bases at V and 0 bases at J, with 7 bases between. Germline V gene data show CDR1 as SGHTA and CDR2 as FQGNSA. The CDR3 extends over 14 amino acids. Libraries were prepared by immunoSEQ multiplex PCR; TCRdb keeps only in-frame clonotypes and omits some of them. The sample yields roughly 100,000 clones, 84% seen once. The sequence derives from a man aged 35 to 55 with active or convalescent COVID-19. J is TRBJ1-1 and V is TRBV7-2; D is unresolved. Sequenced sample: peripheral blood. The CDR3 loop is CASSLLNLNTEAFF. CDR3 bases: TGTGCCAGCAGCTTACTGAACTTGAACACTGAAGCTTTCTTT.